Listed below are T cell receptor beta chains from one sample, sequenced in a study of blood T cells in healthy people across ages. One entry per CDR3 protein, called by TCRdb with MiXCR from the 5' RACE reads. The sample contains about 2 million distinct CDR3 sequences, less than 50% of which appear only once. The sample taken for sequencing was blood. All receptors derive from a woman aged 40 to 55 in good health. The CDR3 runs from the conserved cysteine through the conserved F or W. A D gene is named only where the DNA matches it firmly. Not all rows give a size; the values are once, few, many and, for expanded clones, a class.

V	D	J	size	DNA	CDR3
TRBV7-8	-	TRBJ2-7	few	TGTGCCAGCAGCTTAGATATTGTGGGCTCCTACGAGCAGTACTTC	CASSLDIVGSYEQYF
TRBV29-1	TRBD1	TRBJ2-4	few	TGCAGCGCAGGGACAGGGGCAAACATTCAGTACTTC	CSAGTGANIQYF
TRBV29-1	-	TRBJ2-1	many	TGCAGCGTGGGTGCGCTAGAGCAGTTCTTC	CSVGALEQFF
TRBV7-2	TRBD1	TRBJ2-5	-	TGTGCCAGCAGCTCGTGGACAGGGTCGGGCTACGTGCAGTACTTC	CASSSWTGSGYVQYF
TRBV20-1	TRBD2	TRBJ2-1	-	TGCAGTGCGGCCCGGACTAGCGGGGACACCTACAATGAGCAGTTCTTC	CSAARTSGDTYNEQFF
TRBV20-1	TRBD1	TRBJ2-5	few	TGCAGTGCTACCGAGACTACAGGGGTACAAGAGACCCAGTACTTC	CSATETTGVQETQYF
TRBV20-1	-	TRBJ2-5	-	TGCAGTGCTAGGGGGACGCCATTACAGTACTTC	CSARGTPLQYF
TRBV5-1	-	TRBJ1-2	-	TGCGCCAGCAGCGTGGAATTCCGGACTTATGGCTACACCTTC	CASSVEFRTYGYTF
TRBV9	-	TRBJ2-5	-	TGTGCCAGCAGCGTAGATCTCGACGGGGGCCTACAAGAGACCCAGTACTTC	CASSVDLDGGLQETQYF
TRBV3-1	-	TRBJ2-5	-	TGTGCCAGCAGCTTCGAGACTAGAACAGGGACCCAGTACTTC	CASSFETRTGTQYF
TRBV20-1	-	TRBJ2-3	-	TGCAGTTCTGATTCGACAGCCAACACAGATACGCAGTATTTT	CSSDSTANTDTQYF
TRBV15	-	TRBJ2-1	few	TGTGCCACCAGCAGACCCACCCTGAGAGGGCAGTTCTTC	CATSRPTLRGQFF
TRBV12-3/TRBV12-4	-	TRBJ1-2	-	TGTGCCAGCAGAACACCATGGGTGGGTAAGGGCTATGGCTACACCTTC	CASRTPWVGKGYGYTF
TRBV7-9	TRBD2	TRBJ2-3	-	TGTGCCAGCAGCAAAGGGGGCGGGGGGGCCAAAGATACGCAGTATTTT	CASSKGGGGAKDTQYF
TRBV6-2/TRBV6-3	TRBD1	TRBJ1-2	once	TGTGCCAGCAGTCGCTCCGGGACAGCGCTTGGCTACACCTTC	CASSRSGTALGYTF
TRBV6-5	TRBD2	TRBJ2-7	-	TGTGCCAGGAGACTAGCTGGCGAGCAGTACTTC	CARRLAGEQYF
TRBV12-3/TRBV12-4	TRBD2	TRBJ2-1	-	TGTGCCAGCAGTTCCCGGGAGGGGCTAGCGGGGGGGAATGAGCAGTTCTTC	CASSSREGLAGGNEQFF
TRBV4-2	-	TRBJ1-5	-	TGTGCCAGCAGCCAATCACGGAGCAGAAATCAGCCCCAGCATTTT	CASSQSRSRNQPQHF
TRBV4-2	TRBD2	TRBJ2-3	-	TGTGCCAGCACCAGACTAGCGGGGGACCCAGATACGCAGTATTTT	CASTRLAGDPDTQYF
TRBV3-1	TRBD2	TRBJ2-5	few	TGTGCCAGCAGTCCAATCCACATTACTAGCGGCAGAAAGACCCAGTACTTC	CASSPIHITSGRKTQYF
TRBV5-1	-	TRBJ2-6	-	TGCGCCAGCAGCTTGGCGAGAGAAGGGGATGGGGCCAACGTCCTGACTTTC	CASSLAREGDGANVLTF
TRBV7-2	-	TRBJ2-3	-	TGTGCCAGCAGCTTAGGGGACCGAACGCAGTATTTT	CASSLGDRTQYF
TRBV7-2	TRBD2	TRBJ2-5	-	TGTGCCAGCGAGCGGGGGGCCGGAGAGACCCAGTACTTC	CASERGAGETQYF
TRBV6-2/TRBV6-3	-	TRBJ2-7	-	TGTGCCAGCAGTCGAGTTGCCGGGAACTACAATGAGCAGTACTTC	CASSRVAGNYNEQYF
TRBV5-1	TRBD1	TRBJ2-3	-	TGCGCCAGCAGCTGGGCCGGGACAGACACAGATACGCAGTATTTT	CASSWAGTDTDTQYF
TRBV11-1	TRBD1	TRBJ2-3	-	TGTGCCAGCAGGACAGGGATATCATCCGATACGCAGTATTTT	CASRTGISSDTQYF
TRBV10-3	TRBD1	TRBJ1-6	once	TGTGCCATCAGACCTCGCGGGACAGATTATAATTCACCCCTCCACTTT	CAIRPRGTDYNSPLHF
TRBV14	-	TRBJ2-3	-	TGTGCCAGCAGCCAATCGGGGCGGGGCCCCACAGATACGCAGTATTTT	CASSQSGRGPTDTQYF
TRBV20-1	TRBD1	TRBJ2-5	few	TGCAGTGCTAGGGCGGGGACAGGGACAGAGACCCAGTACTTC	CSARAGTGTETQYF